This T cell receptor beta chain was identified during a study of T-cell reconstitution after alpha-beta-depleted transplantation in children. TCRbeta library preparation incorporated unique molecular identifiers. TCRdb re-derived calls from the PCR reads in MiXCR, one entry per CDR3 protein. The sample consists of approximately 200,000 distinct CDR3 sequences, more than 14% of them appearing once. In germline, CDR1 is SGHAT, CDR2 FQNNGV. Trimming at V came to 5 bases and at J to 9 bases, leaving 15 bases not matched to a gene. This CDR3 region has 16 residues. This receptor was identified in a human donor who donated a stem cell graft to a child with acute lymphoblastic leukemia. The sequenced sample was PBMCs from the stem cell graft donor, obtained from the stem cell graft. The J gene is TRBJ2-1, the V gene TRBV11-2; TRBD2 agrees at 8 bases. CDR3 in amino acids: CASSASGTRAVVEQFF. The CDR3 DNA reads TGTGCCAGCAGCGCATCCGGGACTAGGGCGGTTGTTGAGCAGTTCTTC.